The clone carrying this T cell receptor (beta chain) came up a few times. Its specificity is not known. The data belong to a study of blood T cells in healthy people across ages. Overall study results and limits: Strong correlation was found linking TCR beta diversity to naive T cell percentage.

Combining a sample-barcoded 5' primer with a J-beta primer mix, a second PCR ran for roughly 6 to 11 cycles. Paired-end reads containing CDR3 totaled no fewer than 3 million for each sample. Via MiXCR, TCRdb re-called the 5' RACE reads, giving one row per CDR3 protein. The sample gives 700,000 or so distinct CDR3 sequences, 35% to 50% of which show up once; 25% to 35% is in the top ten. The authors extracted at least 5 micrograms of total RNA per sample. The clonotype originates from an older man in good health. What was sequenced was blood.

CDR3 bases: TGCAGTGCTGAGAAGACAGGGGACAATGAGCAGTTCTTC. It encodes CSAEKTGDNEQFF. The rearrangement links TRBV20-1 to TRBJ2-1, with 8 bases aligning to TRBD1. Germline V lookup: CDR1 DFQATT, CDR2 SNEGSKA (reference sequence). V lost 5 bases to trimming and J lost 5 bases; unmatched junction nucleotides: 5. The CDR3 has 13 amino acids.